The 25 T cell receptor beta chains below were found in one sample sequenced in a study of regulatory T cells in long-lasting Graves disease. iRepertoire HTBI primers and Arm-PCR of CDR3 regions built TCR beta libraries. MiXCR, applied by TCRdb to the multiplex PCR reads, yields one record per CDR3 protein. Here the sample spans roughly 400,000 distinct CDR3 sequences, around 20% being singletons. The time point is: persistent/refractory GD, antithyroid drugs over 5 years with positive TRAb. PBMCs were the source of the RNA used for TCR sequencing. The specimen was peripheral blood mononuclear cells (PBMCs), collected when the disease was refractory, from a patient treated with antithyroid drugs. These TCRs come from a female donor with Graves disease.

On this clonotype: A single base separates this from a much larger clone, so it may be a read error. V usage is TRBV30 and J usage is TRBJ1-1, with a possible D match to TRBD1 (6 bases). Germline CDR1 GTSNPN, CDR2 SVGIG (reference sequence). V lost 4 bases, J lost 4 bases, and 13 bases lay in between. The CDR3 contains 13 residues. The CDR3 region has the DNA TGTGCCTGGATCAGGGGAGAGTGCACTGAAGCTTTCTTT. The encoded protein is CAWIRGECTEAFF.

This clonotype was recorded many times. The CDR3 DNA reads as TGTGCCACCAGTGGCAACAGACTAGCGGGAGATTCCCCGAACACCGGGGAGCTGTTTTTT. Protein: CATSGNRLAGDSPNTGELFF. The gene calls are TRBV24-1 and TRBJ2-2; 12 bases are a match to TRBD2. In germline, CDR1 is KGHDR, CDR2 SFDVKD. The CDR3 is 20 residues long. The V gene end was trimmed by 5 bases and the J gene end by 0 bases; junction bases not matched to a gene: 12.

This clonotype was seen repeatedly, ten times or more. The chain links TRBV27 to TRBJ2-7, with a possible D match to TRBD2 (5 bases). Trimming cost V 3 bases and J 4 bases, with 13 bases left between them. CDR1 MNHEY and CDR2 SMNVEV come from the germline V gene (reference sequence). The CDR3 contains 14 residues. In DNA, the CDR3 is TGTGCCAGCAGTTTCAATGGCCGGGGTTACGAGCAGTACTTC. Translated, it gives CASSFNGRGYEQYF.

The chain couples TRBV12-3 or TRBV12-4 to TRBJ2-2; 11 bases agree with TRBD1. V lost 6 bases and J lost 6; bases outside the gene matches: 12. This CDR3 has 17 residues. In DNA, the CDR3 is TGTGCCAGCAGACCTCCTCCCGGGACAGGGGGTCCCGGGGAGCTGTTTTTT. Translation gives CASRPPPGTGGPGELFF.

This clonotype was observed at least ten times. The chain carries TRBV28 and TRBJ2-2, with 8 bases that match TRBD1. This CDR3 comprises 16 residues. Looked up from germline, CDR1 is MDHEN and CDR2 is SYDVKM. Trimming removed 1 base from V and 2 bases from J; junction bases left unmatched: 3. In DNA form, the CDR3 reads TGTGCCAGCAGTTTATCGGCAGGGGGCAACACCGGGGAGCTGTTTTTT. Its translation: CASSLSAGGNTGELFF.

CDR3 DNA sequence: TGTGCCAGCCGACGGACAGGTGGGCGCAATGAGCAGTTCTTC. It translates to CASRRTGGRNEQFF. The gene calls are TRBV27 and TRBJ2-1; 7 positions agree with TRBD1. The CDR3 length is 14 residues. CDR1 MNHEY and CDR2 SMNVEV come from the germline V gene (reference sequence). V shed 8 bases and J 6 bases; nucleotides not matched to a gene: 10.

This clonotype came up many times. CDR3 residues: CASSRDPLSGYEQYF. The CDR3 DNA is TGTGCCAGCAGTCGCGATCCTCTATCCGGCTACGAGCAGTACTTC. The J gene is TRBJ2-7, the V gene TRBV28; unclear D gene. The CDR3 spans 15 residues. CDR1 is MDHEN, CDR2 SYDVKM, per germline. V was cut by 5 bases and J by 3 bases, with 17 bases left in between.

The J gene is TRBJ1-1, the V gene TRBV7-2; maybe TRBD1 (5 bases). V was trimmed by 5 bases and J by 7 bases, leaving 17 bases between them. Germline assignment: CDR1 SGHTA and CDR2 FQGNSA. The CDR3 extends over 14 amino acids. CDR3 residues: CASSVGRGSGEAFF. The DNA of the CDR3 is TGTGCCAGCAGCGTGGGCCGGGGGAGTGGTGAAGCTTTCTTT.

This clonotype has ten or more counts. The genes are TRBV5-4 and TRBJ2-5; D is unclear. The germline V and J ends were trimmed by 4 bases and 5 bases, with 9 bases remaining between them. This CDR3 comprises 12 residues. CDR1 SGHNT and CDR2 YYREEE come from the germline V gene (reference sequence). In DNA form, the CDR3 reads TGTGCCAGCAGCCTACCTCGGGAGACCCAGTACTTC. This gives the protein CASSLPRETQYF.

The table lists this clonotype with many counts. The CDR3 DNA sequence: TGTGCCAGCAGCTTAGAGGGCAGGTTAGGGCACGAGCAGTACTTC. Translation: CASSLEGRLGHEQYF. J is TRBJ2-7 and V is TRBV7-8, with unresolved D. Per germline, CDR1 SGHVS and CDR2 FQNEAQ. The CDR3 extends over 15 amino acids. V lost 1 base, J lost 5 bases, and 15 bases lay in between.

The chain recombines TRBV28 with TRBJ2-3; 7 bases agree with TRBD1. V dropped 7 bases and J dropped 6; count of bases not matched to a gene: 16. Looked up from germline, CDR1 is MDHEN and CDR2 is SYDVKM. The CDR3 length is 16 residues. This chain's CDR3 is CASIPLVGGAADTQYF. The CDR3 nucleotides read TGTGCCAGCATCCCCTTAGTAGGGGGCGCGGCGGATACGCAGTATTTT.

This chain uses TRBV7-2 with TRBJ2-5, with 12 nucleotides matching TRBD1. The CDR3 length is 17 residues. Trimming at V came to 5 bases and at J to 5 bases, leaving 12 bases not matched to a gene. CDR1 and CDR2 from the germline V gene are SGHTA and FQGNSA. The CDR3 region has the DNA TGTGCCAGCAGCATAGGGGTGGGACAGGGGGCCGGTGAGACCCAGTACTTC. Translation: CASSIGVGQGAGETQYF.

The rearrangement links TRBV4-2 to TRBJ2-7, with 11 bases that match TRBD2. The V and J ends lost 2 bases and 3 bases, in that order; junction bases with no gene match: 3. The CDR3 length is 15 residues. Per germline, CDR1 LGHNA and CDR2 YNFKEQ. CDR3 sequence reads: CASSQLAGGNYEQYF. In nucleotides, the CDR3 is TGTGCCAGCAGCCAACTAGCGGGAGGAAACTACGAGCAGTACTTC.

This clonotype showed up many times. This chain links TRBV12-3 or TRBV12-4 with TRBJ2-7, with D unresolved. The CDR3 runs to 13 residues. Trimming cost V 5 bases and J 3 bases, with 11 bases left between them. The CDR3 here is CASSPSSVYEQYF. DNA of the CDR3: TGTGCCAGCAGTCCATCCAGCGTCTACGAGCAGTACTTC.

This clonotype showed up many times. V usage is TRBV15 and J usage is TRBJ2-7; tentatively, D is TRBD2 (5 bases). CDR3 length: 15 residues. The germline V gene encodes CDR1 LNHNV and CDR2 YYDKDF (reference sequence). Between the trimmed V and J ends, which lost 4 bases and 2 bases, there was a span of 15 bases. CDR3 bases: TGTGCCACCAGCACCCCAGGACTGTTCCCCTACGAGCAGTACTTC. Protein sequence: CATSTPGLFPYEQYF. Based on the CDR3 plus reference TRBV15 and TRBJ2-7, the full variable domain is DAMVIQNPRYQVTQFGKPVTLSCSQTLNHNVMYWYQQKSSQAPKLLFHYYDKDFNNEADTPDNFQSRRPNTSFCFLDIRSPGLGDTAMYLCATSTPGLFPYEQYFGPGTRLTVT.

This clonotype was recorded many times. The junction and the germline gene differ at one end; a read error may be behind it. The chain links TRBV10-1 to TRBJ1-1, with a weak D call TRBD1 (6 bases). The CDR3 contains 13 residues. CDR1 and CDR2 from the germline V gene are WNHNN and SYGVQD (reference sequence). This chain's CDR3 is CASSEGRGTEAFF. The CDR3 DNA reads TGTGCCAGCAGTGAAGGCAGGGGAACTGAAGCTTTCTTT.

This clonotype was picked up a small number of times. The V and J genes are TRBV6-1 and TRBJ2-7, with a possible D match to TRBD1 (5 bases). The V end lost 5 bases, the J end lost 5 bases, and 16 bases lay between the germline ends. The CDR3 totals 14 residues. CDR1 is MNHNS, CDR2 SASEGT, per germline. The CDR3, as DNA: TGTGCCAGCAGTATTAGGGGTTTGAGGAACGAGCAGTACTTC. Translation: CASSIRGLRNEQYF.

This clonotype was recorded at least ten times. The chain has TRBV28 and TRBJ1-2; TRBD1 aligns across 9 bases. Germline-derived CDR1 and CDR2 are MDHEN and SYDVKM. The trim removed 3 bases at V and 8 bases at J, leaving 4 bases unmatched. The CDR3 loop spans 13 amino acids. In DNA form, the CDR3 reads TGTGCCAGCAGTTTCGGACAGGGGAAAGGCTACACCTTC. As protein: CASSFGQGKGYTF.

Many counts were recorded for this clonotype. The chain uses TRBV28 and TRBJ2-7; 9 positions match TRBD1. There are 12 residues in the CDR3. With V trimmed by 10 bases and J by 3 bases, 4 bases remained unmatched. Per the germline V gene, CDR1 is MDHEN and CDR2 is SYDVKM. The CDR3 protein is CATGDRDYEQYF. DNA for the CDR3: TGTGCCACCGGGGACAGGGACTACGAGCAGTACTTC.

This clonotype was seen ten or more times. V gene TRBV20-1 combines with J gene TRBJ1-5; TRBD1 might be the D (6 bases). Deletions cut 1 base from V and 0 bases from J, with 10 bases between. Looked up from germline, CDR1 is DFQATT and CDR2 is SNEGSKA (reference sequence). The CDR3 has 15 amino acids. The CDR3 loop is CSARVGTFSNQPQHF. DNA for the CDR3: TGCAGTGCTAGAGTCGGGACATTTAGCAATCAGCCCCAGCATTTT.

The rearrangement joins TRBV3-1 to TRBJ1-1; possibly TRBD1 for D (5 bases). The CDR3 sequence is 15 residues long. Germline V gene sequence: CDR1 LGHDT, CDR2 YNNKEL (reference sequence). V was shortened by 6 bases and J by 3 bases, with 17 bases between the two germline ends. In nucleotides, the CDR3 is TGTGCCAGCAGGCACTTGGCCAGGGAGCACACTGAAGCTTTCTTT. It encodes CASRHLAREHTEAFF. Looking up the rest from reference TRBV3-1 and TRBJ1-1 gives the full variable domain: DTAVSQTPKYLVTQMGNDKSIKCEQNLGHDTMYWYKQDSKKFLKIMFSYNNKELIINETVPNRFSPKSPDKAHLNLHINSLELGDSAVYFCASRHLAREHTEAFFGQGTRLTVV.

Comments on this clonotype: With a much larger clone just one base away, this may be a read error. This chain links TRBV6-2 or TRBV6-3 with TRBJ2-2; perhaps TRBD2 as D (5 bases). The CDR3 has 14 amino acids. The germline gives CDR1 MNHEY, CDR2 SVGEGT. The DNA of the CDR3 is TGTACCAGCAGTCCTACGTACCATACCGGGGAGCTTTTTTTT. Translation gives CTSSPTYHTGELFF.

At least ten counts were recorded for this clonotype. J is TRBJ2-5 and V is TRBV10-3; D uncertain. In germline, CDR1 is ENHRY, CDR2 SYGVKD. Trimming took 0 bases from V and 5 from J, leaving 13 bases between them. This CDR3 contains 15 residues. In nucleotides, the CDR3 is TGTGCCATCAGTGAGTCGCGTGGGGTTGGGGAGACCCAGTACTTC. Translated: CAISESRGVGETQYF.

CDR3 nucleotides: TGTGCCAGCAGGAGACACCGGACCGGGGAGCTGTTTTTT. Amino acids: CASRRHRTGELFF. The chain employs TRBV6-1 and TRBJ2-2; D gene unclear. This CDR3 region has 13 residues. Germline V gene lookup returns CDR1 MNHNS and CDR2 SASEGT. V was trimmed by 6 bases and J by 5 bases, leaving 10 bases between them.

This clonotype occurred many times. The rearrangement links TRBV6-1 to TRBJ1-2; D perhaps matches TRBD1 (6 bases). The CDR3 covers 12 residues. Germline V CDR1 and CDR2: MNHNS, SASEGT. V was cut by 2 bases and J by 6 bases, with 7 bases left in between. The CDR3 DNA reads TGTGCCAGCAGTGAACAGGGGAATGGCTACACCTTC. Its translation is CASSEQGNGYTF.